This T cell receptor (beta chain) was found in a study of long-term antiretroviral therapy in people with HIV (dated by TCRdb to 2021 to 2024). Describing the broader study: The earliest samples were collected approximately a decade before the 2015 WHO recommendation for immediate ART, a period when ART was typically delayed until CD4 counts fell. A retrospective serial study tested whether changes in peripheral blood TRB repertoire composition and diversity were associated with ART initiation and durable HIV suppression. The cohort contributed 150 to 200 cryopreserved PBMC samples from fewer than 35 adults with confirmed HIV infection, collected serially over a mean of around six years (range 1-12). Among the 30 or so participants with HIV, eleven were female. No cross-contamination during QIAcube processing was seen in test extractions of a monoclonal T-cell line run alongside 30 to 35 polyclonal samples.

Trimming costs V 3 bases and J 5 bases, and their ends lie 12 bases apart. From its cysteine to its phenylalanine, the CDR3 spans 14 amino acids. The kept DNA is CDR3 alone, 42 bases in frame from the first base. The germline V gene provides CDR1 SGDLS and CDR2 YYNGEE. Notes on this clone: The antigen it recognizes is unknown. Within one base of it there is no much larger clone, and no base qualities were kept.

What the work shows at the level of the full study, not this receptor alone: Because PBMC availability was limited, only the TCR beta chain was sequenced, with no alpha chain pairing. CDR3 length ranges in HIV repertoires were narrower than in controls, and network structure suggested an antigen-experienced repertoire with only a slight naive shift after ART. Because pre-ART samples had limited cell numbers, profiling was done on unsorted PBMC rather than on sorted CD4+ and CD8+ T cells. No data were available on ART adherence, viral resistance or therapy changes, limiting inferences about post-ART repertoire changes. The samples were dated from about 2003 to 2017, and the ART regimens that were used may be less effective than current ART regimens. A significant increase in TRB diversity was found to be associated with ART initiation, although TRB diversity was observed to remain significantly below that of transplant donor controls even after long-term ART. Expanded TRB clones identified before ART initiation dominated the repertoire across all time points, though the dominance fluctuated and decreased in many PLHIV after ART.

The immunoSEQ hsTCRB v3.0 assay was used at survey level resolution for TRB variable region sequencing. The target sequencing depth for TRB was 40,000-50,000 T-cell genomes per sample. TRB libraries were pooled and sequenced on an Illumina MiSeq using a v3 150-cycle kit. Per the source publication's procedure: Repertoire analysis ran in R within a reproducible Nextflow workflow covering QC, data transformation and analysis. Custom analyses were implemented in LymphoSeq2, an R package for AIRR-Seq data exploration. Several samples that yielded fewer than 5000 total TRB sequences were excluded, so that 150 to 200 HIV repertoires were analyzed. Among the roughly 190 retained HIV repertoires, 55 to 60 were collected before ART initiation and roughly 130 after ART initiation. Each repertoire was downsampled to 5000 TRB nucleotide sequences, and summary statistics were averaged across 100 downsampling iterations. TRB sequences were retained for analysis only if CDR3 regions of at least seven amino acids were present. Two measures captured diversity: a Shannon entropy-derived clonality score and the Gini coefficient. In repertoire networks, the top 5000 CDR3 amino acid sequences were linked whenever an edit distance of one separated two sequences. For TRB CDR3 amino acid sequences, GLIPH2 was used to predict antigen specificity groups and MHC restriction. CDR3 amino acid sequences were matched against VDJdb and McPAS-TCR to flag known CMV, EBV, HIV or tissue antigen associations. Pre-ART, post-ART and control groups were compared with Wilcoxon signed-rank tests and Holm-Bonferroni correction. TCRdb holds this immuneACCESS table with in-frame rearrangements only. Some clones are missing; in checked studies, unresolved V genes explain under half, and the rest has no known cause. That table supplies the V and J calls and clone size; D and trimming were determined from the DNA. The sample yields fewer than 45,000 clones; around 94% were counted once. Around 3.3% of the sample is held by the ten biggest clonotypes.

To be included, a participant needed at least one PBMC sample from before ART initiation plus at least two post-ART samples. All participants with HIV were treated in the United States of America. Cryopreserved samples of about 0.95-10 million PBMC were thawed and washed before DNA extraction. At the time of the earliest PBMC sample for each participant with HIV, ages ranged from roughly 20 to 54 years. PBMC samples from each participant spanned 1-4 timepoints before ART initiation and 2-8 timepoints after ART initiation, with a median of 7 samples. For every participant, serial HIV viral load, CD4+ T-cell count, ART history and demographic data were obtained. Genomic DNA was extracted from unsorted PBMC with a Qiagen kit on a QIAcube, with processing performed in batches of 12 samples.

The sequence came from a woman in her forties or fifties with HIV. This chain joins TRBV9 to TRBJ2-1, with TRBD2 perhaps the D gene, on 5 matching bases. Source: unsorted PBMCs, taken 4.1 years after starting antiretroviral therapy. The DNA reads TGTGCCAGCAGCGAGGGAGTCGGGGACAATGAGCAGTTCTTC. Translated, this gives CASSEGVGDNEQFF.